This entry lists 18 T cell receptor beta chains sequenced from one sample in a study of cytomegalovirus exposure and HLA in healthy donors. PCR was performed using 60 Vbeta and 13 Jbeta primers. Assay used: immunoSEQ multiplex PCR; TCRdb lists only in-frame clones, some missing. The sample records around 96,000 clones, around 74% being singletons. Specimen: PBMCs. These receptors were taken from a man aged 25-40 years in good health and CMV-seropositive.

As to this clone: The germline gene is not matched at one end of the junction; a read error may be the cause. The V call is TRBV7-9, the J call TRBJ2-7; TRBD1 matches 7 bases. The CDR3 extends over 14 amino acids. CDR1 SEHNR and CDR2 FQNEAQ come from the germline V gene (reference sequence). CDR3 amino acids: CSSSFPDRAYEQYF. The DNA of the CDR3 is TGTTCCAGCAGCTTTCCCGACAGGGCCTACGAGCAGTACTTC.

The V and J genes are TRBV14 and TRBJ2-5, with D unresolved. Germline V CDR1 and CDR2: SGHDN, FVKESK. Trimming took 4 bases from V and 0 from J, leaving 15 bases between them. There are 16 residues in the CDR3. The CDR3 bases are TGTGCCAGCAGCCGGAGAACCGCCCTGTACCAAGAGACCCAGTACTTC. Its protein is CASSRRTALYQETQYF.

V usage is TRBV7-3 and J usage is TRBJ2-1; D not certain. Trimming pared 0 bases from V and 6 bases from J, leaving 6 bases between. CDR1 SGHTA and CDR2 FQGTGA come from the germline V gene. There are 13 residues in the CDR3. CDR3 sequence (DNA): TGTGCCAGCAGCTTAACGGCAGGCAATGAGCAGTTCTTC. It is translated as CASSLTAGNEQFF.

The rearrangement links TRBV27 to TRBJ2-7, with D uncertain. CDR3 length: 16 residues. With 2 bases removed from V and 2 bases from J, the gap between germline ends came to 16 bases. Germline V gene lookup returns CDR1 MNHEY and CDR2 SMNVEV (reference sequence). The CDR3 DNA reads TGTGCCAGCAGTTTAAGTGGCGCCGGGTTTGCCTACGAGCAGTACTTC. As protein: CASSLSGAGFAYEQYF.

This clone was counted a single time. The chain couples TRBV15 to TRBJ2-5; 14 bases map to TRBD2. Trimming took 3 bases from V and 7 from J; bases not matched to a gene: 10. CDR1 is LNHNV and CDR2 is YYDKDF in the germline V gene (reference sequence). There are 17 residues in the CDR3. In DNA, the CDR3 is TGTGCCACCAGCAGGGGGACTAGCGGGGGACTGAGGGGGACCCAGTACTTC. Translation: CATSRGTSGGLRGTQYF.

The chain couples TRBV6-1 to TRBJ2-1, with D uncertain. The CDR3 consists of 14 residues. Trimming stripped 7 bases from V and 4 bases from J, with 14 bases between. Per germline, CDR1 MNHNS and CDR2 SASEGT. This chain's CDR3 is CASTSLPGYNEQFF. The DNA for the CDR3 is TGTGCCAGCACGAGTCTGCCCGGGTACAATGAGCAGTTCTTC.

This clone came up once. The rearrangement joins TRBV19 to TRBJ2-7; D ambiguous. The ends were cut back, 1 base at V and 3 bases at J, with 7 bases in the middle. Per the germline V gene, CDR1 is LNHDA and CDR2 is SQIVND (reference sequence). The CDR3 has 13 residues. The CDR3 coding sequence is TGTGCCAGTAGTATAGCCCCGTTCTACGAGCAGTACTTC. Translated: CASSIAPFYEQYF.

The chain uses TRBV7-9 and TRBJ1-6; D is possibly TRBD1 (6 bases). This CDR3 comprises 15 residues. Germline-derived CDR1 and CDR2 are SEHNR and FQNEAQ (reference sequence). The V and J ends lost 4 bases and 9 bases respectively, with 16 bases between them. The CDR3 nucleotides read TGTGCCAGCAGCTCTAGGAGCGGGACATCTTCACCCCTCCACTTT. Translation: CASSSRSGTSSPLHF.

This CDR3 is CASSSGQLGSGANVLTF. For the CDR3, the DNA is TGTGCCAGCAGTTCAGGACAGCTCGGGTCTGGGGCCAACGTCCTGACTTTC. V is TRBV11-2 and J is TRBJ2-6; D might be TRBD1 (6 bases). The CDR3 is 17 residues long. From germline, CDR1 is SGHAT and CDR2 FQNNGV. The V and J ends lost 6 bases and 1 base respectively, with 16 bases between them.

The chain is built from TRBV30 and TRBJ1-5, with a tentative D call TRBD1 (5 bases). The CDR3 is 13 residues long. Between the trimmed V and J ends, which lost 4 bases and 0 bases, there was a span of 7 bases. Germline values: CDR1 GTSNPN, CDR2 SVGIG (reference sequence). CDR3 sequence reads: CAWNQGSNQPQHF. CDR3 nucleotide sequence: TGTGCCTGGAACCAGGGTAGCAATCAGCCCCAGCATTTT.

The rearrangement joins TRBV9 to TRBJ2-1, with D maybe TRBD2 (6 bases). The V end lost 6 bases, the J end lost 3 bases, and 16 bases lay between the germline ends. This CDR3 contains 15 residues. Germline CDR1 reads SGDLS; CDR2 reads YYNGEE. CDR3 amino acids: CASTGGGAYYNEQFF. CDR3 bases: TGTGCCAGCACCGGCGGCGGGGCCTACTACAATGAGCAGTTCTTC.

As to this clone: The junction departs from the called germline gene at one end, perhaps through a read error. The chain links TRBV7-9 to TRBJ1-4; D not resolved. The CDR3 spans 16 residues. Germline V CDR1 and CDR2: SEHNR, FQNEAQ (reference sequence). The CDR3, as DNA: TGTTCCAGCAGCCCCGGACTGATCGCAACTAATGAAAAACTGTTTTTT. Amino acid sequence: CSSSPGLIATNEKLFF.

In this sample, this clone turned up a few times. V usage is TRBV4-1 and J usage is TRBJ2-5; D is ambiguous. CDR3 size: 14 residues. Trimming took off 4 bases at V and 1 base at J, with 10 bases between the two ends. Germline V gene sequence: CDR1 MGHRA, CDR2 YSYEKL. CDR3 sequence: CASSLSGSQETQYF. The CDR3 DNA reads as TGCGCCAGCAGCCTATCTGGCTCCCAAGAGACCCAGTACTTC.

The sample holds many counts of this clone. The gene calls are TRBV6-5 and TRBJ1-6; 7 bases agree with TRBD1. V shed 6 bases, J shed 7 bases, and the junction held 9 bases outside the gene matches. There are 15 residues in the CDR3. From germline, CDR1 is MNHEY and CDR2 SVGAGI. DNA for the CDR3: TGTGCCAGCAGACTGCTGGGACAGCGGAATTCACCCCTCCACTTT. Translating it yields CASRLLGQRNSPLHF.

This sequence joins TRBV7-2 and TRBJ1-5; maybe TRBD1 (6 bases). The ends were cut back, 6 bases at V and 7 bases at J, with 13 bases in the middle. Looked up from germline, CDR1 is SGHTA and CDR2 is FQGNSA. CDR3 size: 13 residues. CDR3 sequence reads: CASSLTGSQPQHF. In nucleotides, the CDR3 is TGTGCCAGCAGTTTAACAGGGTCCCAGCCCCAGCATTTT.

The V and J genes are TRBV6-6 and TRBJ2-3; 12 nucleotides match TRBD1. The trim removed 7 bases at V and 7 bases at J, leaving 9 bases unmatched. The CDR3 is 15 residues long. The germline V gene encodes CDR1 MNHNY and CDR2 SVGAGI (reference sequence). Here the CDR3 reads CASKRPGQGAYTQYF. Written as DNA, the CDR3 is TGTGCCAGCAAACGGCCGGGACAGGGGGCATATACGCAGTATTTT.

Worth noting for this clone: Relative to the germline gene, one junction end is altered; a read error may explain this. In DNA form, the CDR3 reads TGTGCTAGCAGCCAATCCCAGCGGGGGGGCTTTAGGCAAGAGACCCAGTACTTC. Protein: CASSQSQRGGFRQETQYF. The chain has TRBV7-7 and TRBJ2-5; 10 bases line up with TRBD2. This CDR3 has 18 amino acids. Germline V lookup: CDR1 SSHAT, CDR2 FNYEAQ (reference sequence).

The chain links TRBV6-1 to TRBJ2-3, with D perhaps matching TRBD2 (5 bases). The CDR3 extends over 13 amino acids. Germline loops: CDR1 MNHNS, CDR2 SASEGT. Trimming pared 8 bases from V and 2 bases from J, leaving 11 bases between. The CDR3: CASHLRDTDTQYF. The CDR3 DNA follows: TGTGCCAGCCACCTGAGGGACACAGATACGCAGTATTTT.